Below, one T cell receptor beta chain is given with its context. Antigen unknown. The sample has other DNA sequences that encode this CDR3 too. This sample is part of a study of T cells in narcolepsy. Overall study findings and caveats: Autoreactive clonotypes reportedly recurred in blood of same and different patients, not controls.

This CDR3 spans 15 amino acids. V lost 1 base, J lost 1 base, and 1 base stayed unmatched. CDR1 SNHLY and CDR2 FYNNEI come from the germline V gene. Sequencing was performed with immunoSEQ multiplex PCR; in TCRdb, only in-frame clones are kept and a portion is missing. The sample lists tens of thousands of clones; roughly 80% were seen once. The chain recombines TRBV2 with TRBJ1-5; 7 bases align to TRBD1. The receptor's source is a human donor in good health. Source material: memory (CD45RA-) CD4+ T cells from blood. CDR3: CASSEEQGSNQPQHF. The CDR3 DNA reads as TGTGCCAGCAGTGAAGAACAGGGGAGCAATCAGCCCCAGCATTTT.